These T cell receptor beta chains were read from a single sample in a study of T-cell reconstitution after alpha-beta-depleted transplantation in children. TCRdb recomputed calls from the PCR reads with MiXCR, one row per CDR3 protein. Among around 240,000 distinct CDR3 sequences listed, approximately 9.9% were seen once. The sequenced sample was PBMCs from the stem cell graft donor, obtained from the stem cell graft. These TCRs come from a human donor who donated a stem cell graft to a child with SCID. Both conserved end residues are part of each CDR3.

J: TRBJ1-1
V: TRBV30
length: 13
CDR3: CAWSKRQGGEAFF

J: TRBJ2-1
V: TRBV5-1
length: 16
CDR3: CASSPRTGGFEGLKFF

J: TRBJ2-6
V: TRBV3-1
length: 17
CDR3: CASSQDPRAAGANVLTF

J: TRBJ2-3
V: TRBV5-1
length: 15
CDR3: CASSLGTGPADTQYF

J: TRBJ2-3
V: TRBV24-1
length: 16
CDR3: CATSESSGGSTGTQYF

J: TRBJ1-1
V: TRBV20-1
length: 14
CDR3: CSAGRTVRHTEAFF

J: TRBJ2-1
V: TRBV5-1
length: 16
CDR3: CASSLGLGTSYNEQFF

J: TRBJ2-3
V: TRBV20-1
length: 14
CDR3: CSARGQGWTDTQYF

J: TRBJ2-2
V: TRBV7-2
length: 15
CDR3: CASRRALLNTGELFF

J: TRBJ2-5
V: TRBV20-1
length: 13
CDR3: CSARAGIEETQYF

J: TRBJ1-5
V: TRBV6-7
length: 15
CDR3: CASASTGYSNQPQHF

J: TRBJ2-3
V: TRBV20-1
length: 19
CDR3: CSARGGLGLAGYSTDTQYF

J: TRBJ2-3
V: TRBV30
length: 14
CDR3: CALGLAGYTDTQYF

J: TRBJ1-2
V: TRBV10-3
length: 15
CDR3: CAISDATGGLYGYTF

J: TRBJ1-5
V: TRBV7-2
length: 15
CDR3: CASSLLSNSNQPQHF

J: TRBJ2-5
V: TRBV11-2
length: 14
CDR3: CASTRLAVQETQYF

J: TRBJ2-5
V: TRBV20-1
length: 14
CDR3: CSASGGTYQETQYF

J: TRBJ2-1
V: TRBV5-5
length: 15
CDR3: CASSLGGTGGTEQFF

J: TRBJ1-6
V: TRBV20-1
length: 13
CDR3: CSAERGANSPLHF

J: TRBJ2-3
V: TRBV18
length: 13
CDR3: CASSRGRGDTQYF

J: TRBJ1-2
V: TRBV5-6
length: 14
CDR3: CASSSYDRWNGYTF

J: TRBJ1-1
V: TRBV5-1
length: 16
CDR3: CASSPGTGARDTEAFF

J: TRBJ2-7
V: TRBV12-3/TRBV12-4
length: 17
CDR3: CASSLGTTRTDPYEQYF

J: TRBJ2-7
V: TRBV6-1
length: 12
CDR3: CASQRVQYEQYF

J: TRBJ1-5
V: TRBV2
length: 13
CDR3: CASGTWANQPQHF

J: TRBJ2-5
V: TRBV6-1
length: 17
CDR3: CASLDQQVLGIRETQYF

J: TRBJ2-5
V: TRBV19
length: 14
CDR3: CASRPTGGFETQYF

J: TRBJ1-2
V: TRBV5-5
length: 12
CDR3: CASSPAEDGYTF

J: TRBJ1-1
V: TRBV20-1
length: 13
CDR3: CSARGSVNTEAFF

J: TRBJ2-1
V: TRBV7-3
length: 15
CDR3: CASSLNGGPPNEQFF

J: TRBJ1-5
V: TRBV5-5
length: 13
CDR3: CASSLELERPQHF

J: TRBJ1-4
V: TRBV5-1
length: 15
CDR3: CASSFSGTANEKLFF

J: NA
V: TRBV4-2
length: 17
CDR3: CASSLTSGGGATGTQHF

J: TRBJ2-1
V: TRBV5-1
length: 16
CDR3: CASSFLRVGSYNEQFF

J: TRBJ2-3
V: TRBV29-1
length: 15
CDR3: CSVVIRTAGTDTQYF

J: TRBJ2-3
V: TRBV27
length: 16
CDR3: CASSFLPSGATDTQYF

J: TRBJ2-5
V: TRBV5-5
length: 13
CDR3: CASSLSSQETQYF

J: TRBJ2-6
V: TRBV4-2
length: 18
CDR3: CASSQEVRGYSGANVLTF

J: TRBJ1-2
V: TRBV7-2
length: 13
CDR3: CASSLVRGPGYTF

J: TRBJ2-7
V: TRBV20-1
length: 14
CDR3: CSARETGQAYEQYF

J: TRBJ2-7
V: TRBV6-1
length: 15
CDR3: CASSARDGGWREQYF